The 7 T cell receptor beta chains given below trace back to one sample, sequenced in a study of CD8+CD57+ T cells in acquired aplastic anemia. Whoever was chosen for sequencing had shown CD8+CD57+ cell expansion by flow cytometry. Genomic DNA constituted the template upon which TCR beta VDJ and CDR3 profiling was performed. MiXCR, run by TCRdb on the reads, gives a single entry per CDR3 protein. This table has approximately 250,000 distinct CDR3 sequences, around 82% appearing once. The sequenced material came from sorted CD4+, CD8+, or CD8+CD57+ T cells (not recorded which) from PBMCs. These receptors were taken from a human donor with aplastic anemia.

The rearrangement joins TRBV2 to TRBJ2-5, with no clear D. Trimming took off 10 bases at V and 1 base at J, with 16 bases between the two ends. The CDR3 is made up of 14 amino acids. In germline, CDR1 is SNHLY, CDR2 FYNNEI. The CDR3 loop reads CATSKGFSQETQYF. The CDR3 DNA reads TGTGCCACCAGCAAGGGCTTTAGCCAAGAGACCCAGTACTTC.

The CDR3, as DNA: TGCAGCGTTGAAAGTATGGGAGGCGAGACCCAGTACTTC. Encoded protein: CSVESMGGETQYF. This chain uses TRBV20-1 with TRBJ2-5; maybe TRBD2 (6 bases). Germline V gene sequence: CDR1 DFQATT, CDR2 SNEGSKA (reference sequence). CDR3 length: 13 amino acids.

Details on this clonotype: Because it lacks the conserved phenylalanine or tryptophan at the end, this CDR3 is likely a read error. No DNA is shown, since the ends of the CDR3 on it are uncertain; the CDR3 is the one TCRdb lists. The chain joins TRBV2 to TRBJ2-1; whether TRBD1, the table's D call, matches the DNA was not checked. The CDR3 totals 16 residues, both ends included. CDR1 SNHLY and CDR2 FYNNEI come from the germline V gene. Here the CDR3 reads CASGEGATNTQDFQPG.

This clonotype was picked up many times. This rearrangement joins TRBV5-8 to TRBJ1-2; D remains ambiguous. The CDR3 covers 15 residues. Trimming took 2 bases from V and 3 from J, leaving 14 bases between them. Germline CDR1 is SGHTS and CDR2 is YDEGEE. The CDR3 loop reads CASSFTSGADYGYTF. The CDR3 nucleotides read TGTGCCAGCAGCTTTACTAGCGGCGCCGACTATGGCTACACCTTC.

A remark on this clonotype: Given the absence of the conserved phenylalanine or tryptophan at the CDR3 end, a read error is likely. The chain combines TRBV15 with TRBJ2-7, with D possibly called TRBD1 or TRBD2 (5 bases each). Germline CDR1 reads LNHNV; CDR2 reads YYDKDF (reference sequence). The CDR3 runs 14 residues. CDR3 sequence: CATSGRGPAYQQYC. DNA for the CDR3: TGTGCCACCAGCGGCCGGGGCCCAGCCTACCAGCAGTACTGC.

As concerns this clonotype: As the CDR3 is not closed by the conserved phenylalanine or tryptophan, this likely results from a read error. The chain joins TRBV7-2 to TRBJ1-2, with D unresolved. V lost 5 bases to trimming and J lost 10 bases, with 14 bases between them. CDR3 length: 12 residues. CDR1 is SGHTA, CDR2 FQGNSA, per germline. The DNA of the CDR3 is TGTGCCAGCAGCCCAAGCCCCGGACTCTACACCGGC. It specifies CASSPSPGLYTG.

In this sample, this clonotype turned up once. This may stem from a read error, because a much larger clone lies one nucleotide away. V usage is TRBV11-3 and J usage is TRBJ2-1, with unresolved D. This CDR3 comprises 15 residues. V shed 1 base and J shed 1 base, with 8 bases lying between them. Germline loops: CDR1 SGHNT, CDR2 YENEEA. The CDR3 DNA reads as TGTGCCAGCAGCTTAGCTCTGACATCCTACAATGAGCAGTTCTTC. Amino acid sequence: CASSLALTSYNEQFF.